The clone carrying this T cell receptor beta chain occurred a few times. Its antigen is still unknown. The source of the sample is a study of beta chain features in type 1 diabetes. Germline V gene lookup returns CDR1 SGHAT and CDR2 FQNNGV. Unmatched junction bases numbered 9, after V lost 5 bases and J lost 6 bases. This CDR3 spans 14 amino acids. Every isolated RNA sample was fully reverse transcribed, so sequencing captured expressed TCRB transcripts. TCRdb keeps only in-frame clones here, not all; method: immunoSEQ multiplex PCR. The profile covers about 170,000 clones, with approximately 7.9% appearing a single time and 0.5% to 0.55% taken by the ten largest. Points from the study as a whole: Among patients with Type 1 diabetes, TCRB CDR3s were moderately but significantly shorter in every one of the four CD4+ subsets.

The clonotype was recovered from a young man with type 1 diabetes. Sequenced sample: central memory CD4+ T cells from blood. The V and J genes are TRBV11-2 and TRBJ2-7; the match to TRBD1 covers 8 bases. The CDR3 loop is CASSRWTGNSEQYF. For the CDR3, the DNA is TGTGCCAGCAGCCGCTGGACAGGGAACTCCGAGCAGTACTTC.